This T cell receptor beta chain comes out of a study of CD8 T cells in ankylosing spondylitis (dated by TCRdb to 2016 to 2017). A note on the overall study: T cell receptor beta repertoires were profiled in healthy donors and ankylosing spondylitis patients so that disease-linked TCR variants could be found. The full study cohort comprised 20 to 30 ankylosing spondylitis patients and some 110 healthy donors. Peripheral blood was sampled, and synovial fluid was also collected from ankylosing spondylitis patients. What the study reported, not specific to this receptor: Significant enrichment of the disease-linked clones was reported in matched synovial fluid samples from ankylosing spondylitis patients. In peripheral blood, the disease-linked clones were found at relatively low frequencies and had a CD8+ phenotype. Some TCR beta motif variants had previously been reported in synovial fluid and blood of reactive arthritis patients, which suggested common disease-initiation mechanisms. A TCR beta motif of 7 or 8 highly homologous amino acid variants appeared characteristic of blood from ankylosing spondylitis patients.

V loses 6 bases at its end and J loses 7 bases; junction bases beyond the gene matches: 4. The germline V gene (reference sequence) yields SEHNR for CDR1 and FQNEAQ for CDR2. Including the terminal cysteine and phenylalanine, the CDR3 comprises 13 residues. Only the CDR3 part of the read is kept: 39 bases, read in frame from the first base. Sequencing used an Illumina HiSeq 2500. Quantitative 5'-RACE with molecular barcodes was used to prepare TCR beta libraries. The paper's processing steps were these. A new computational method, built on a probabilistic model of VDJ rearrangement, was used to identify disease-linked TCR variants. TCRdb redid the processing of the public reads, applying fastp at Q25 and MiXCR, and retained in-frame beta chains. Under each unique CDR3 protein, matching rows form one entry showing the most common genes and DNA. Here the V and J calls rest on TCRdb's processing, not on the authors' analysis. The sample table holds around 440,000 distinct CDR3 sequences, of which approximately 17% were seen once. The top ten clones comprise 1% of the sample.

In this sample, this clonotype turned up a few times. The antigen it binds to is not known. No much larger clone exists at a distance of one base, and base qualities are not known. The chain employs TRBV7-9 and TRBJ1-4; the junction holds 8 bases that match TRBD1. The source of this sequence is a male donor with ankylosing spondylitis. The specimen sequenced was blood, either unsorted or a sorted T cell fraction (not recorded which). The nucleotides are TGTGCCAGCAGTCGAGGACAGGGTGAAAAACTGTTTTTT. It codes for CASSRGQGEKLFF.